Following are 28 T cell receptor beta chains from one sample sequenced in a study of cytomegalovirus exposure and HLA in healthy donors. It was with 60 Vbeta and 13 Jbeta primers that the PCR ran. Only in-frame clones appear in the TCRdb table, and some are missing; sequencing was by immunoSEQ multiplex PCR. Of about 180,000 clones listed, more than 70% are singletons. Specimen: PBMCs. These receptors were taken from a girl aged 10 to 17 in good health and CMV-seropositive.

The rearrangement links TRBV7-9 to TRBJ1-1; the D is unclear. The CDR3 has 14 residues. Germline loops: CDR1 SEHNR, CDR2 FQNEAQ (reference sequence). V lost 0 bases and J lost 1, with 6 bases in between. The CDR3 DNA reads TGTGCCAGCAGCTTAGCGTCCGGGAACACTGAAGCTTTCTTT. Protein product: CASSLASGNTEAFF. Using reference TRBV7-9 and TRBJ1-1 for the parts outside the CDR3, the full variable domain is DTGVSQNPRHKITKRGQNVTFRCDPISEHNRLYWYRQTLGQGPEFLTYFQNEAQLEKSRLLSDRFSAERPKGSFSTLEIQRTEQGDSAMYLCASSLASGNTEAFFGQGTRLTVV.

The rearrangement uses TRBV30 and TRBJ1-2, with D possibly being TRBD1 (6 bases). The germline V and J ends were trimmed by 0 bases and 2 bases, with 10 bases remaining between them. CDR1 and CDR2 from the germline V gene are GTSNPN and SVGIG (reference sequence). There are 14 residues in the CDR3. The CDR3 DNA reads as TGTGCCTGGAGTGTCACAGGGCCGAACTATGGCTACACCTTC. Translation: CAWSVTGPNYGYTF.

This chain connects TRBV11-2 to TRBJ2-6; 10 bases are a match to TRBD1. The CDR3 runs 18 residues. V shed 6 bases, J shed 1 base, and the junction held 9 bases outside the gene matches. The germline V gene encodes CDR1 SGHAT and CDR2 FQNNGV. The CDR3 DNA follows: TGTGCCAGCAGACCGAGGGGACAGGGGACGTCTGGGGCCAACGTCCTGACTTTC. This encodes CASRPRGQGTSGANVLTF.

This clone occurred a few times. CDR3 nucleotides: TGTGCCAGCAGCTCAGGGGGAACTGAAGCTTTCTTT. Translating gives CASSSGGTEAFF. This chain connects TRBV5-8 to TRBJ1-1; 7 bases map to TRBD1. The CDR3 is 12 amino acids. Germline trimming cut 3 bases from V and 5 bases from J; bases unmatched to any gene: 1. Per the germline V gene, CDR1 is SGHTS and CDR2 is YDEGEE.

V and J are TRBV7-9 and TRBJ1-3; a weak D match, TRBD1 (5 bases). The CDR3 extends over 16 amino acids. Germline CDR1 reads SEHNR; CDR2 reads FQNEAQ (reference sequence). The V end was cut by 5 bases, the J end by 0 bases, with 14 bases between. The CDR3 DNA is TGTGCCAGCAGCCCTGCCCTGACAGTCTCTGGAAACACCATATATTTT. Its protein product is CASSPALTVSGNTIYF.

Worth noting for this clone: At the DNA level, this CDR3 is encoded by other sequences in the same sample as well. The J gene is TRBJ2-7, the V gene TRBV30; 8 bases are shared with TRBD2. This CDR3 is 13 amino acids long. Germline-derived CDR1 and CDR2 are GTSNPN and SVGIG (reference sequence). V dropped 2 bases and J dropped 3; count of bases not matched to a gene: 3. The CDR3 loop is CAWSWGTSYEQYF. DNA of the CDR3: TGTGCCTGGAGTTGGGGGACTAGCTACGAGCAGTACTTC.

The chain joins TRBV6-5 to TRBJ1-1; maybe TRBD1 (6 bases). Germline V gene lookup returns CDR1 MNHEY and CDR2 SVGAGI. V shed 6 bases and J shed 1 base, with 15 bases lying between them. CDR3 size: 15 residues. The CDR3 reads CASSPRTEKNTEAFF. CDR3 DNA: TGTGCCAGCAGCCCGAGGACAGAGAAGAACACTGAAGCTTTCTTT.

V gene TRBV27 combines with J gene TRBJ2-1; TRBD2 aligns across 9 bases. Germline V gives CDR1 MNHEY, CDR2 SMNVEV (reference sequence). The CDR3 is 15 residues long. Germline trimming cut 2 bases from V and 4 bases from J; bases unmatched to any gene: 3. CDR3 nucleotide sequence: TGTGCCAGCAGTTTAGCGGGAGGGGGGTACAATGAGCAGTTCTTC. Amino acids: CASSLAGGGYNEQFF.

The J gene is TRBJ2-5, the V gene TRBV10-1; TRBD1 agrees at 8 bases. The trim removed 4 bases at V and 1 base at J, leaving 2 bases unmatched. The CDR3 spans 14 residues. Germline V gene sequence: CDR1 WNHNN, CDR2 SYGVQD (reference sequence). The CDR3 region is CASSGQGIQETQYF. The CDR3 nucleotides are TGCGCCAGCAGTGGACAGGGGATCCAAGAGACCCAGTACTTC.

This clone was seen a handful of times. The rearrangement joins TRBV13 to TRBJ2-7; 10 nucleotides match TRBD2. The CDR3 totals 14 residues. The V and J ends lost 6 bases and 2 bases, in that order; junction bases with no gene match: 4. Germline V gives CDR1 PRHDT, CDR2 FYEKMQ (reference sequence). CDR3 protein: CASRKAGGPYEQYF. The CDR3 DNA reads TGTGCCAGCAGAAAAGCGGGAGGGCCCTACGAGCAGTACTTC. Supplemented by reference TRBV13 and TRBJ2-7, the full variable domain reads AAGVIQSPRHLIKEKRETATLKCYPIPRHDTVYWYQQGPGQDPQFLISFYEKMQSDKGSIPDRFSAQQFSDYHSELNMSSLELGDSALYFCASRKAGGPYEQYFGPGTRLTVT.

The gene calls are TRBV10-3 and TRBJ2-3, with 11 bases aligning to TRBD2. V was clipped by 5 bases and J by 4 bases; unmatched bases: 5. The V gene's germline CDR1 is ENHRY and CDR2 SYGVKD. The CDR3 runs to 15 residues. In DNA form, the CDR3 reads TGTGCCATCAGTAAACTAGCGGGGGAAGCAGATACGCAGTATTTT. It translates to CAISKLAGEADTQYF.

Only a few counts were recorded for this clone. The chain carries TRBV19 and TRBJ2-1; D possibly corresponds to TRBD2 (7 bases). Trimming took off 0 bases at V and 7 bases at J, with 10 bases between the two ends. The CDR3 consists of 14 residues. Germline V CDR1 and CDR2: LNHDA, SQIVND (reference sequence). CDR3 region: CASSIDGGANEQFF. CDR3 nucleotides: TGTGCCAGTAGTATAGATGGGGGGGCAAATGAGCAGTTCTTC.

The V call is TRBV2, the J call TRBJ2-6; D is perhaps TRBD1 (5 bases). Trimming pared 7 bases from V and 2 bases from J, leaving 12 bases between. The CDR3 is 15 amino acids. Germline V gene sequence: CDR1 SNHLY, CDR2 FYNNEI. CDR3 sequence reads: CASTLWGAGANVLTF. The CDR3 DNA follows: TGTGCCAGCACCCTATGGGGCGCTGGGGCCAACGTCCTGACTTTC.

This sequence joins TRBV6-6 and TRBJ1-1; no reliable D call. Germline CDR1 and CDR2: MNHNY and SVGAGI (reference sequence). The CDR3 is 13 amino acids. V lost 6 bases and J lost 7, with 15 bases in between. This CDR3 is CASRSSDRVEAFF. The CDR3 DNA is TGTGCCAGCAGGAGTTCCGATCGGGTTGAAGCTTTCTTT.

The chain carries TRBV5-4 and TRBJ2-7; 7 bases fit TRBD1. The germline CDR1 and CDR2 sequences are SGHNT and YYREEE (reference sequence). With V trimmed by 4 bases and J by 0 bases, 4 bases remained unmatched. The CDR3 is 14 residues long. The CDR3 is CASSLDRASYEQYF. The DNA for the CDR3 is TGTGCCAGCAGCCTCGACAGGGCCTCCTACGAGCAGTACTTC.

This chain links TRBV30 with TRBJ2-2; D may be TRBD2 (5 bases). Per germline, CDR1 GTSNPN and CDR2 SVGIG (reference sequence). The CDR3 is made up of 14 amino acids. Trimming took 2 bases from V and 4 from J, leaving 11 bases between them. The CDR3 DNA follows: TGTGCCTGGAGTCGGACTGAGGCCACCGGGGAGCTGTTTTTT. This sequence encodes CAWSRTEATGELFF.

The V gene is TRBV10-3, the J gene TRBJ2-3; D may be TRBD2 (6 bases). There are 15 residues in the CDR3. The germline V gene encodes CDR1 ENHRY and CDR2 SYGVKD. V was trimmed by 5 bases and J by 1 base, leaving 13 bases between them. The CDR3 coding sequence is TGTGCCATCAGTAGCGGGTCAGCGGGCACAGATACGCAGTATTTT. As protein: CAISSGSAGTDTQYF.

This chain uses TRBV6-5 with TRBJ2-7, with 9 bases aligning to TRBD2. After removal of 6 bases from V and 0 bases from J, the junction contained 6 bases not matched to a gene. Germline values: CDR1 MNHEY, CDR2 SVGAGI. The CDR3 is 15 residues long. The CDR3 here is CASRLSGGSSYEQYF. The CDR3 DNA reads TGTGCCAGCAGACTTAGCGGGGGCAGCTCCTACGAGCAGTACTTC.

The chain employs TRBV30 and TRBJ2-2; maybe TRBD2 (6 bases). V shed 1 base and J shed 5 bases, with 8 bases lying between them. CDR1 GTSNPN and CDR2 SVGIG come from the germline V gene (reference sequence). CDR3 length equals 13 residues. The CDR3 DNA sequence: TGTGCCTGGAGTGCGGGAGTAACCGGGGAGCTGTTTTTT. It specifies CAWSAGVTGELFF.

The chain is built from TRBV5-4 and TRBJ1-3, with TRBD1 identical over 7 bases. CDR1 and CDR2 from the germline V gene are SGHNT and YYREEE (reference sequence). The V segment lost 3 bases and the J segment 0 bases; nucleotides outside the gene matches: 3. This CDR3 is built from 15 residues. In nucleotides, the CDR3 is TGTGCCAGCAGCTCGACAGGGAGCTCTGGAAACACCATATATTTT. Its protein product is CASSSTGSSGNTIYF.

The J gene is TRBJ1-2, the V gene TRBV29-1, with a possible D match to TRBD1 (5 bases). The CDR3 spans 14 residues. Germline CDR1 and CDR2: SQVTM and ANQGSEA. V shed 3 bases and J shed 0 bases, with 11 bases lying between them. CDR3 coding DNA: TGCAGCGTTGATAATCAGGACACTAACTATGGCTACACCTTC. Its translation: CSVDNQDTNYGYTF.

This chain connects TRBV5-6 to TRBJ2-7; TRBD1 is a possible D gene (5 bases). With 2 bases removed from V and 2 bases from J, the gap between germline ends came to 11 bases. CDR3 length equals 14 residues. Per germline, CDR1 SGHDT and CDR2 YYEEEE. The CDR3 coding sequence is TGTGCCAGCAGCTTCATGGCGGACACCTACGAGCAGTACTTC. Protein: CASSFMADTYEQYF.

The CDR3, as DNA: TGTGCCAGCAGAAGAGGCCCCCTCTACGAGCAGTACTTC. Translating gives CASRRGPLYEQYF. The chain has TRBV2 and TRBJ2-7, with unresolved D. The CDR3 is 13 residues long. Trimming took off 6 bases at V and 3 bases at J, with 12 bases between the two ends. Germline V gene sequence: CDR1 SNHLY, CDR2 FYNNEI.

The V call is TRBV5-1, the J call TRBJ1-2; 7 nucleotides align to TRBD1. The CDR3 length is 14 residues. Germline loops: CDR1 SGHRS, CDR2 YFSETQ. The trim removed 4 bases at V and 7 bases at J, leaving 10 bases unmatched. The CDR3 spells CASSPPGTEAGYTF. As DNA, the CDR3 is TGCGCCAGCAGCCCGCCCGGGACAGAGGCTGGCTACACCTTC.

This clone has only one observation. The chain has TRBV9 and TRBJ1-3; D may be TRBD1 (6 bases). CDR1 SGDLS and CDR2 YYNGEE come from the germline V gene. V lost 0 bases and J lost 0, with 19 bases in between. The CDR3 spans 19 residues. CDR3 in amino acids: CASSVGGQGRPNSGNTIYF. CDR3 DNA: TGTGCCAGCAGCGTAGGTGGGCAGGGGCGCCCCAACTCTGGAAACACCATATATTTT.

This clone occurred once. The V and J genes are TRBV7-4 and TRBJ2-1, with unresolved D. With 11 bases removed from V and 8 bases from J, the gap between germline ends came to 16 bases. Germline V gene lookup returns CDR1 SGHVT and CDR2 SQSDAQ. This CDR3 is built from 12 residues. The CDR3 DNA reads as TGTGCCCGCCTCGCCTCAGTCGATGAGCAGTTCTTC. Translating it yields CARLASVDEQFF.

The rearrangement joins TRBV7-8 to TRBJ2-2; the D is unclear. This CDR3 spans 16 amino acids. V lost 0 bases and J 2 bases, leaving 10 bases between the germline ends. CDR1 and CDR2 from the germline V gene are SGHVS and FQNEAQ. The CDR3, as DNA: TGTGCCAGCAGCTTAGCGCGGCTACTTAACACCGGGGAGCTGTTTTTT. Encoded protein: CASSLARLLNTGELFF.

The CDR3 bases are TGTGCCAGCGGTGGGCAGTTAAACACTGAAGCTTTCTTT. It yields the protein CASGGQLNTEAFF. V is TRBV11-2 and J is TRBJ1-1, with D hard to call. Germline CDR1 is SGHAT and CDR2 is FQNNGV. Trimming stripped 8 bases from V and 2 bases from J, with 12 bases between. This CDR3 has 13 amino acids.